These T cell receptor beta chains were read from a single sample in a study of control samples from healthy donors and cancer patients. The data were produced by immunoSEQ multiplex PCR, yet TCRdb's version contains in-frame clones alone and is incomplete. Of over 120,000 clones in the sample, 80% to 95% were seen once. Sequences were obtained from blood. All receptors derive from a man aged 25 to 45 in good health. Each CDR3 is given with its conserved first and last residue. Each record gives: D gene, V gene, J gene, clone size, CDR3 protein, CDR3 DNA. D genes are given only for firm matches. For some rows the clone size is stated as once, few or many, or as a class when expanded; others skip it.

TRBD1	TRBV6-5	TRBJ1-1	-	CASSLTGGVEGAFF	TGTGCCAGCAGTCTGACAGGGGGCGTCGAGGGTGCTTTCTTT
-	TRBV24-1	TRBJ1-2	-	CATSDLDSPYGYTF	TGTGCCACCAGTGATTTGGACAGCCCCTATGGCTACACCTTC
-	TRBV27	TRBJ1-5	-	CASSLGGSAQPQHF	TGTGCCAGCAGTTTAGGTGGTTCGGCCCAGCCCCAGCATTTT
-	TRBV15	TRBJ2-1	-	CATSSVYNEQFF	TGTGCCACCAGCAGCGTTTACAATGAGCAGTTCTTC
TRBD1	TRBV5-1	TRBJ2-7	-	CASRQGGDYEQYF	TGCGCCTCGCGACAGGGCGGCGACTACGAGCAGTACTTC
TRBD1	TRBV28	TRBJ2-7	once	CASRAGQGPYEQYF	TGTGCCAGCAGGGCGGGACAGGGGCCCTACGAGCAGTACTTC
TRBD1	TRBV2	TRBJ1-5	-	CASSRQGEAQPQHF	TGTGCCAGCAGTAGACAGGGGGAGGCTCAGCCCCAGCATTTT
TRBD1	TRBV7-9	TRBJ2-7	once	CASSPTTGVSSYEQYF	TGTGCCAGCAGCCCTACGACAGGGGTTTCCTCCTACGAGCAGTACTTC
-	TRBV5-1	TRBJ2-7	-	CASSLGPDSYF	TGCGCCAGCAGCTTGGGGCCAGACAGCTACTTC
-	TRBV6-6	TRBJ1-1	-	CASSQGKNTEAFF	TGTGCCAGCAGTCAAGGGAAGAACACTGAAGCTTTCTTT
-	TRBV2	TRBJ2-7	-	CASSERAGAYEQYF	TGTGCCAGCAGTGAAAGGGCAGGGGCCTACGAGCAGTACTTC